Each of the 16 T cell receptor beta chains below was sequenced from the same sample in a study of cytomegalovirus exposure and HLA in healthy donors. PCR employed 60 Vbeta and 13 Jbeta primers. Measured with immunoSEQ multiplex PCR; TCRdb has only the in-frame clones, and not every one. The table includes 77,000 or so clones, 70% to 85% detected once. Material: PBMCs. The receptors here all came from a man in his 70s in good health and CMV-seropositive.

This sequence joins TRBV4-3 and TRBJ2-3, with 7 nucleotides matching TRBD1. The germline V gene has CDR1 LGHNA and CDR2 YSLEER. This CDR3 contains 15 residues. Trimming took 4 bases from V and 4 from J; bases not matched to a gene: 8. This CDR3 reads CASSPRQGAPDTQYF. In nucleotides, the CDR3 is TGCGCCAGCAGCCCCCGACAGGGTGCCCCAGATACGCAGTATTTT.

The chain recombines TRBV6-1 with TRBJ2-2, with 11 bases matching TRBD1. The CDR3 runs 14 residues. J was trimmed by 6 bases and V by 5 bases; bases with no gene match: 2. Looked up from germline, CDR1 is MNHNS and CDR2 is SASEGT. The CDR3 protein is CASSPGQGAGELFF. The CDR3 region has the DNA TGTGCCAGCAGTCCGGGACAGGGGGCCGGGGAGCTGTTTTTT.

The rearrangement joins TRBV7-9 to TRBJ2-1, with 7 positions matching TRBD2. Trimming at V came to 3 bases and at J to 5 bases, leaving 1 base not matched to a gene. Germline CDR1 is SEHNR and CDR2 is FQNEAQ (reference sequence). This CDR3 has 13 residues. The CDR3 sequence: CASSFTSDNEQFF. CDR3 nucleotides: TGTGCCAGCAGCTTCACTAGCGACAATGAGCAGTTCTTC. The entire variable domain, with the rest obtained from reference TRBV7-9 and TRBJ2-1, is as follows: DTGVSQNPRHKITKRGQNVTFRCDPISEHNRLYWYRQTLGQGPEFLTYFQNEAQLEKSRLLSDRFSAERPKGSFSTLEIQRTEQGDSAMYLCASSFTSDNEQFFGPGTRLTVL.

The chain is built from TRBV30 and TRBJ2-5, with 9 bases fitting TRBD2. This CDR3 contains 16 residues. With 2 bases clipped from V and 5 bases from J, the junction kept 12 bases outside the gene matches. Germline assignment: CDR1 GTSNPN and CDR2 SVGIG (reference sequence). This CDR3 reads CAWSRGVAGVLETQYF. DNA of the CDR3: TGTGCCTGGAGTCGGGGAGTAGCGGGAGTCTTGGAGACCCAGTACTTC. The full variable domain, rest sourced from reference TRBV30 and TRBJ2-5, is SQTIHQWPATLVQPVGSPLSLECTVEGTSNPNLYWYRQAAGRGLQLLFYSVGIGQISSEVPQNLSASRPQDRQFILSSKKLLLSDSGFYLCAWSRGVAGVLETQYFGPGTRLLVL.

This clone was seen a few times. The chain couples TRBV6-6 to TRBJ2-1; D is ambiguous. This CDR3 has 12 amino acids. Trimming stripped 5 bases from V and 9 bases from J, with 11 bases between. Germline CDR1 and CDR2: MNHNY and SVGAGI (reference sequence). CDR3 in DNA: TGTGCCAGCAGTCTCCGAAGCGCTGAGCAGTTCTTC. It codes for CASSLRSAEQFF.

The V and J genes are TRBV9 and TRBJ2-3; D is unclear. Per germline, CDR1 SGDLS and CDR2 YYNGEE. Trimming took 3 bases from V and 1 from J, leaving 12 bases between them. This CDR3 has 15 amino acids. CDR3 nucleotides: TGTGCCAGCAGCGCCTCTCCGCAGGGCACAGATACGCAGTATTTT. Protein product: CASSASPQGTDTQYF.

This chain links TRBV6-5 with TRBJ2-7; the match to TRBD1 covers 7 bases. Germline lookup yields CDR1 MNHEY and CDR2 SVGAGI. The CDR3 length is 15 residues. V dropped 6 bases and J dropped 2; count of bases not matched to a gene: 10. The CDR3 DNA reads as TGTGCCAGCAGCCCCTACAGGGGAGCGACCTACGAGCAGTACTTC. Its translation is CASSPYRGATYEQYF.

This chain joins TRBV5-1 and TRBJ2-7; tentatively, D is TRBD1 (6 bases). This CDR3 is 15 amino acids long. Per the germline V gene, CDR1 is SGHRS and CDR2 is YFSETQ. Trimming stripped 5 bases from V and 1 base from J, with 16 bases between. The CDR3 DNA reads TGCGCCAGCAGGCCCTACAGGGTTCTATCCTACGAGCAGTACTTC. Amino acids: CASRPYRVLSYEQYF.

J is TRBJ1-2 and V is TRBV27, with 10 bases lining up with TRBD1. There are 13 residues in the CDR3. From germline, CDR1 is MNHEY and CDR2 SMNVEV (reference sequence). Trimming at V came to 11 bases and at J to 8 bases, leaving 11 bases not matched to a gene. CDR3: CAGKDRQGAGYTF. CDR3 DNA sequence: TGTGCCGGCAAGGACCGACAGGGGGCCGGCTACACCTTC.

The chain recombines TRBV6-1 with TRBJ2-2; 8 bases line up with TRBD1. J gave up 5 bases and V 10 bases, and 9 bases lay outside the gene matches. CDR3 length equals 14 residues. CDR1 MNHNS and CDR2 SASEGT come from the germline V gene. CDR3 residues: CAIASQGATGELFF. For the CDR3, the DNA is TGTGCCATCGCCAGTCAGGGGGCAACCGGGGAGCTGTTTTTT.

The genes are TRBV18 and TRBJ2-5; D unclear. The CDR3 sequence is 13 residues long. V was pared by 3 bases and J by 1 base, with 6 bases between. In germline, CDR1 is KGHSH, CDR2 LQKENI. DNA of the CDR3: TGTGCCAGCTCACCCGGGTTCCAAGAGACCCAGTACTTC. It codes for CASSPGFQETQYF.

This chain links TRBV28 with TRBJ1-5, with D unclear. Trimming removed 3 bases from V and 7 bases from J, with 13 bases in between. The CDR3 contains 14 residues. Germline loops: CDR1 MDHEN, CDR2 SYDVKM. The CDR3 region has the DNA TGTGCCAGCAGTTTGAGGGCCTCGGAACAGCCCCAGCATTTT. Translated, it gives CASSLRASEQPQHF. The full variable domain, completed using reference TRBV28 and TRBJ1-5, is DVKVTQSSRYLVKRTGEKVFLECVQDMDHENMFWYRQDPGLGLRLIYFSYDVKMKEKGDIPEGYSVSREKKERFSLILESASTNQTSMYLCASSLRASEQPQHFGDGTRLSIL.

V usage is TRBV18 and J usage is TRBJ2-5, with D possibly being TRBD2 (6 bases). Trimming cost V 2 bases and J 4 bases, with 11 bases left between them. This CDR3 is 14 amino acids long. CDR1 and CDR2 from the germline V gene are KGHSH and LQKENI. For the CDR3, the DNA is TGTGCCAGCTCACCAATTAAGGAGGGAGAGACCCAGTACTTC. It codes for CASSPIKEGETQYF.

The chain employs TRBV11-2 and TRBJ2-7; maybe TRBD1 (5 bases). The CDR3 is 13 amino acids. Germline V gene lookup returns CDR1 SGHAT and CDR2 FQNNGV. Between the trimmed V and J ends, which lost 5 bases and 6 bases, there was a span of 14 bases. Written as DNA, the CDR3 is TGTGCCAGCAGCCAGGGTTTTGTCCGCGAGCAGTACTTC. Its translation is CASSQGFVREQYF.

V gene TRBV11-2 combines with J gene TRBJ2-2, with TRBD2 matching 7 bases. CDR1 and CDR2 (germline): SGHAT, FQNNGV. The CDR3 contains 14 residues. The J segment lost 6 bases and the V segment lost 5 bases, leaving 6 bases of the junction unmatched. CDR3 sequence: CASSLRLAAGELFF. CDR3 bases: TGTGCCAGCAGCCTCCGACTAGCAGCCGGGGAGCTGTTTTTT.

The rearrangement links TRBV19 to TRBJ1-2; TRBD1 agrees at 7 bases. CDR3 length equals 13 residues. V dropped 3 bases and J dropped 5; count of bases not matched to a gene: 3. Germline V CDR1 and CDR2: LNHDA, SQIVND (reference sequence). The CDR3 DNA sequence: TGTGCCAGTAGTATGGGGGACAGTTATGGCTACACCTTC. Translated, it gives CASSMGDSYGYTF.